These 17 T cell receptor beta chains came from one sample sequenced in a study of blood T cell repertoires in COVID-19. Clones were sequenced by immunoSEQ multiplex PCR, and TCRdb holds only the in-frame ones, with some missing. The sample records some 300,000 clones, nearly 90% being singletons. Sequencing was performed on PBMCs or T cells enriched from blood (not recorded which). The receptors stem from a woman in her 50s who had been exposed to COVID-19.

On this clone itself: The sample holds other DNA sequences that translate to the same CDR3. The chain is built from TRBV6-5 and TRBJ1-2; 7 bases match TRBD1. V dropped 0 bases and J dropped 0; count of bases not matched to a gene: 1. In germline, CDR1 is MNHEY, CDR2 SVGAGI. The CDR3 is 15 amino acids. CDR3 protein: CASSYSGTANYGYTF. The CDR3 nucleotides read TGTGCCAGCAGTTACTCTGGGACAGCTAACTATGGCTACACCTTC.

The rearrangement links TRBV14 to TRBJ2-3; weak D call: TRBD1 (5 bases). This CDR3 region has 14 residues. The germline V gene has CDR1 SGHDN and CDR2 FVKESK. The V gene lost 6 bases and the J gene lost 0 bases, with 10 bases spanning the gap. As DNA, the CDR3 is TGTGCCAGCAGAAGGGGCCTTAGCACAGATACGCAGTATTTT. This encodes CASRRGLSTDTQYF.

The gene calls are TRBV6-5 and TRBJ1-5, with TRBD1 identical over 7 bases. Per the germline V gene, CDR1 is MNHEY and CDR2 is SVGAGI. The trim removed 8 bases at V and 4 bases at J, leaving 8 bases unmatched. The CDR3 consists of 14 residues. The CDR3 DNA follows: TGTGCCAGCGCTCGCGCGACAGGGAATCAGCCCCAGCATTTT. Translation gives CASARATGNQPQHF.

V gene TRBV19 combines with J gene TRBJ2-1; 8 bases map to TRBD2. The CDR3 runs 13 residues. With V trimmed by 6 bases and J by 7 bases, 5 bases remained unmatched. CDR1 and CDR2 from the germline V gene are LNHDA and SQIVND (reference sequence). In DNA form, the CDR3 reads TGTGCCAGTAGGGAGCGGGGGCGGAATGAGCAGTTCTTC. The encoded protein is CASRERGRNEQFF.

The chain couples TRBV12-3 or TRBV12-4 to TRBJ1-1; no firm D call. Trimming left V 7 bases short and J 3 bases short, with 6 bases between. The CDR3 is 11 amino acids. CDR3 amino acids: CASTTDTEAFF. The CDR3 DNA reads as TGTGCCAGCACCACGGACACTGAAGCTTTCTTT.

DNA for the CDR3: TGTGCCAGCAGGCTGACTAGCGGGGTCCAAGAGACCCAGTACTTC. It translates to CASRLTSGVQETQYF. This rearrangement joins TRBV6-5 to TRBJ2-5; 11 nucleotides agree with TRBD2. V shed 6 bases, J shed 1 base, and the junction held 4 bases outside the gene matches. Germline loops: CDR1 MNHEY, CDR2 SVGAGI. This CDR3 has 15 amino acids.

The J gene is TRBJ2-2, the V gene TRBV5-6, with 8 bases identical to TRBD2. The junction had 10 bases not matched to a gene; V was cut back by 0 bases and J by 0 bases. The CDR3 has 19 amino acids. Germline V gene data show CDR1 as SGHDT and CDR2 as YYEEEE. As DNA, the CDR3 is TGTGCCAGCAGCTTGGTAATAGCGGGGAAGAATCCGAACACCGGGGAGCTGTTTTTT. Its translation is CASSLVIAGKNPNTGELFF.

The V and J genes are TRBV7-9 and TRBJ2-4; 7 nucleotides agree with TRBD2. The germline CDR1 and CDR2 sequences are SEHNR and FQNEAQ (reference sequence). The CDR3 has 14 residues. The V segment lost 5 bases and the J segment 7 bases; nucleotides outside the gene matches: 8. The DNA for the CDR3 is TGTGCCAGCAGCCTCCCGGGGGGTGGGAACATTCAGTACTTC. Amino acid sequence: CASSLPGGGNIQYF. Full variable domain (remainder filled in from reference TRBV7-9 and TRBJ2-4): DTGVSQNPRHKITKRGQNVTFRCDPISEHNRLYWYRQTLGQGPEFLTYFQNEAQLEKSRLLSDRFSAERPKGSFSTLEIQRTEQGDSAMYLCASSLPGGGNIQYFGAGTRLSVL.

CDR3: CASRTGGRGYTF. CDR3 nucleotides: TGTGCCAGCAGGACAGGGGGCCGTGGCTACACCTTC. The chain uses TRBV27 and TRBJ1-2; 10 nucleotides line up with TRBD1. From germline, CDR1 is MNHEY and CDR2 SMNVEV (reference sequence). V was pared by 6 bases and J by 7 bases, with 2 bases of the junction left unmatched. CDR3 length equals 12 residues.

This clone appeared a single time. Here the CDR3 DNA reads TGTGCCAGCAGCTTAGGACAGGGAAACGAAATGTGGTATAATTCACCCCTCCACTTT. This gives the protein CASSLGQGNEMWYNSPLHF. V usage is TRBV5-6 and J usage is TRBJ1-6, with TRBD1 identical over 8 bases. The CDR3 is made up of 19 amino acids. V shed 2 bases, J shed 4 bases, and the junction held 14 bases outside the gene matches. CDR1 and CDR2 (germline): SGHDT, YYEEEE.

The V call is TRBV19, the J call TRBJ1-2, with D perhaps TRBD1 (5 bases). V shed 10 bases and J shed 8 bases, with 17 bases lying between them. From germline, CDR1 is LNHDA and CDR2 SQIVND (reference sequence). The CDR3 length is 12 residues. CDR3 sequence reads: CATSGGLRGYTF. CDR3 sequence (DNA): TGTGCCACATCGGGGGGGTTGAGAGGCTACACCTTC.

V gene TRBV6-5 combines with J gene TRBJ2-7, with D tentatively TRBD2 (6 bases). Germline V gives CDR1 MNHEY, CDR2 SVGAGI. CDR3 length: 14 residues. V was trimmed by 8 bases and J by 2 bases, leaving 16 bases between them. The CDR3 is CASQRKAGPYEQYF. The CDR3 region has the DNA TGTGCCAGCCAGCGGAAGGCGGGGCCCTACGAGCAGTACTTC.

Remarks on this clone: One end of the junction is discordant with germline, which a read error may explain. This rearrangement joins TRBV4-1 to TRBJ2-2; D is undetermined. The CDR3 has 13 residues. CDR1 and CDR2 (germline): MGHRA, YSYEKL. The CDR3 loop reads CASRQDVSGELFF. The CDR3 nucleotides are TGCGCCAGCAGGCAAGATGTATCCGGGGAGCTGTTTTTT.

In its sample, this clone was seen once. The CDR3 is CAWSTRQGGNSPLHF. CDR3 bases: TGTGCCTGGAGTACCCGCCAGGGAGGTAATTCACCCCTCCACTTT. The chain combines TRBV30 with TRBJ1-6; D possibly corresponds to TRBD1 (5 bases). This CDR3 spans 15 amino acids. The germline gives CDR1 GTSNPN, CDR2 SVGIG (reference sequence). V gave up 2 bases and J gave up 6 bases, with 14 bases separating them.

J is TRBJ2-7 and V is TRBV4-2; 12 bases map to TRBD2. CDR1 is LGHNA, CDR2 YNFKEQ, per germline. The CDR3 has 16 amino acids. The ends lost 3 bases at V and 4 bases at J; junction bases unmatched: 7. CDR3 bases: TGTGCCAGCAGCCAGTCTAGCGGGGGGGCTTTTTACGAGCAGTACTTC. As protein: CASSQSSGGAFYEQYF.

The J gene is TRBJ2-5, the V gene TRBV9, with 7 bases aligning to TRBD2. With V trimmed by 4 bases and J by 2 bases, 5 bases remained unmatched. CDR1 SGDLS and CDR2 YYNGEE come from the germline V gene. The CDR3 extends over 14 amino acids. In DNA, the CDR3 is TGTGCCAGCAGCCCTCGAGCGGGGCAAGAGACCCAGTACTTC. This translates into CASSPRAGQETQYF.

The V gene is TRBV28, the J gene TRBJ2-1; D may be TRBD2 (6 bases). Trimming removed 7 bases from V and 6 bases from J, with 19 bases in between. The germline V gene encodes CDR1 MDHEN and CDR2 SYDVKM. The CDR3 runs 15 residues. The CDR3 loop reads CASKKGTQIINEQFF. The CDR3 DNA reads TGTGCCAGCAAAAAAGGGACTCAAATAATCAATGAGCAGTTCTTC. The entire variable domain, with the rest obtained from reference TRBV28 and TRBJ2-1, is as follows: DVKVTQSSRYLVKRTGEKVFLECVQDMDHENMFWYRQDPGLGLRLIYFSYDVKMKEKGDIPEGYSVSREKKERFSLILESASTNQTSMYLCASKKGTQIINEQFFGPGTRLTVL.